This T cell receptor (beta chain) was obtained from a study of response to subunit inactivated influenza vaccine. TCRdb re-called the RT-PCR reads with MiXCR, one entry per CDR3 protein. The data show approximately 500,000 distinct CDR3 sequences, under 15% seen once. J was trimmed by 0 bases and V by 4 bases; bases with no gene match: 8. The CDR3 consists of 18 residues. CDR1 is MNHEY, CDR2 SVGEGT, per germline. The clonotype was recovered from a man in his fifties who received an inactivated influenza vaccine. This material consisted of PBMCs from blood, taken 40 to 50 days after vaccination. V and J are TRBV6-2 or TRBV6-3 and TRBJ2-4, with TRBD2 matching 11 bases. CDR3 protein: CASSSGGTSGLAKNIQYF. The CDR3 nucleotides are TGTGCCAGCAGTTCGGGCGGGACTAGCGGTCTAGCCAAAAACATTCAGTACTTC.